This record covers a single T cell receptor (beta chain). These data are taken from a study of T cell changes during pregnancy in multiple sclerosis. The protocol was immunoSEQ multiplex PCR, while the TCRdb copy is restricted to in-frame clones and leaves out a portion. This sample has under 70,000 clones, with about 89% found just once. The receptor comes from a female donor in good health, enrolled as a control in a pregnancy study. The starting material was CD4+ T cells from peripheral blood mononuclear cells, obtained after pregnancy.

Here the CDR3 DNA reads TGTGCCAGCAGCGTAGGGGCTAGCGGGGGAGGCTACGAGCAGTACTTC. Translation gives CASSVGASGGGYEQYF. The chain joins TRBV9 to TRBJ2-7; 10 bases map to TRBD2. The V gene end was trimmed by 0 bases and the J gene end by 3 bases; junction bases not matched to a gene: 6. The germline V gene encodes CDR1 SGDLS and CDR2 YYNGEE. CDR3 length equals 16 residues. The full variable domain, completed using reference TRBV9 and TRBJ2-7, is DSGVTQTPKHLITATGQRVTLRCSPRSGDLSVYWYQQSLDQGLQFLIQYYNGEERAKGNILERFSAQQFPDLHSELNLSSLELGDSALYFCASSVGASGGGYEQYFGPGTRLTVT.